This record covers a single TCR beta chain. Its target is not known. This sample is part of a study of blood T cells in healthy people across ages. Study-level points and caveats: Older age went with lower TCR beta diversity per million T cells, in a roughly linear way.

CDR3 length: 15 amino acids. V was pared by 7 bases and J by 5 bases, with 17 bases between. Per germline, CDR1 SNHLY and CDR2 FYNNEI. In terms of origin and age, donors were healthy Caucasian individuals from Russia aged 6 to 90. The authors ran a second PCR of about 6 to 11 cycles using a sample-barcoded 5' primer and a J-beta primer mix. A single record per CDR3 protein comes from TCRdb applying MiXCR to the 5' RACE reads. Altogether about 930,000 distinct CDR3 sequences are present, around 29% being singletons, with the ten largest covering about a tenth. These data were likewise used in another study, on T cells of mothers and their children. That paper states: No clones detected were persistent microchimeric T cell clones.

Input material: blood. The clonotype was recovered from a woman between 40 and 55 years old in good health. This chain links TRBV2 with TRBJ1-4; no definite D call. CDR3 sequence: CASTGQWGKNEKLFF. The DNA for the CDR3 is TGTGCCAGCACCGGCCAGTGGGGAAAGAATGAAAAACTGTTTTTT.